Listed below are T cell receptor beta chains from one sample, sequenced in a study of blood T cell repertoires in COVID-19. Generated by immunoSEQ multiplex PCR, the TCRdb table keeps only in-frame clones and is missing some. The table records some 97,000 clones, under 90% of them present only once. Material: peripheral blood. The receptor source for this set is a human donor in a cohort sampled during active COVID-19. The CDR3 runs from the conserved cysteine through the conserved F or W. The D gene is left open where the match is weak. Not every row has a clone size; where given, it reads once, few, many or a size class.

J: TRBJ2-7; V: TRBV7-9; size: -; D: -; CDR3: CASSFIQGSSSYEQYF; DNA: TGTGCCAGCAGCTTCATCCAGGGTTCGAGCTCCTACGAGCAGTACTTC
J: TRBJ2-1; V: TRBV19; size: -; D: TRBD1; CDR3: CASSSFRTGGYNEQFF; DNA: TGTGCCAGTAGTTCGTTCCGGACAGGGGGCTACAATGAGCAGTTCTTC
J: TRBJ1-5; V: TRBV24-1; size: -; D: TRBD1; CDR3: CATGVPLQGTGNQPQHF; DNA: TGTGCCACCGGAGTCCCATTACAGGGGACTGGGAATCAGCCCCAGCATTTT
J: TRBJ2-3; V: TRBV5-1; size: -; D: -; CDR3: CASSDLRDTQYF; DNA: TGCGCCAGCAGCGATCTTCGGGATACGCAGTATTTT
J: TRBJ2-1; V: TRBV7-8; size: -; D: TRBD2; CDR3: CASSLLWTSGRYNEQFF; DNA: TGTGCCAGCAGCTTATTATGGACTAGCGGGAGGTACAATGAGCAGTTCTTC
J: TRBJ1-4; V: TRBV19; size: once; D: TRBD1; CDR3: CASNFQGATNEKLFF; DNA: TGTGCCAGTAACTTCCAGGGGGCAACTAATGAAAAACTGTTTTTT
J: TRBJ2-1; V: TRBV6-6; size: -; D: TRBD2; CDR3: CASTLTSGSNEQFF; DNA: TGTGCCAGTACCTTGACTAGCGGGAGCAATGAGCAGTTCTTC
J: TRBJ2-7; V: TRBV3-1/TRBV3-2; size: -; D: -; CDR3: CASSQGTASYEQYF; DNA: TGTGCCAGCAGCCAAGGGACAGCATCCTACGAGCAGTACTTC
J: TRBJ1-5; V: TRBV6-6; size: -; D: -; CDR3: CASSYSAGLAQPQHF; DNA: TGTGCCAGCAGTTACTCGGCGGGCTTGGCTCAGCCCCAGCATTTT
J: TRBJ2-7; V: TRBV10-3; size: -; D: TRBD2; CDR3: CAISVGLASYEQYF; DNA: TGTGCCATCAGTGTGGGACTAGCAAGTTACGAGCAGTACTTC
J: TRBJ2-1; V: TRBV2; size: -; D: -; CDR3: CASSVGRGNEQFF; DNA: TGTGCCAGCAGTGTTGGCAGGGGCAATGAGCAGTTCTTC
J: TRBJ2-5; V: TRBV9; size: -; D: -; CDR3: CASSVVDWETQYF; DNA: TGTGCCAGCAGCGTAGTTGACTGGGAGACCCAGTACTTC
J: TRBJ2-7; V: TRBV5-1; size: -; D: TRBD1; CDR3: CASSDGTGAYEQYF; DNA: TGCGCCAGCAGCGACGGGACAGGGGCTTACGAGCAGTACTTC
J: TRBJ1-3; V: TRBV29-1; size: -; D: -; CDR3: CSVELGRSGNTIYF; DNA: TGCAGCGTTGAACTGGGGCGGTCTGGAAACACCATATATTTT
J: TRBJ1-1; V: TRBV27; size: -; D: -; CDR3: CASSSYGQSNTEAFF; DNA: TGTGCCAGCAGTTCCTACGGACAGAGCAACACTGAAGCTTTCTTT
J: TRBJ1-1; V: TRBV6-2/TRBV6-3; size: once; D: TRBD1; CDR3: CASSGAGGPTEAFF; DNA: TGTGCCAGCAGTGGGGCAGGGGGCCCCACTGAAGCTTTCTTT
J: TRBJ1-1; V: TRBV28; size: -; D: -; CDR3: CASSRVTEAFF; DNA: TGTGCCAGCAGTCGGGTCACTGAAGCTTTCTTT
J: TRBJ2-7; V: TRBV4-3; size: -; D: -; CDR3: CASSEAAAEQYF; DNA: TGCGCCAGCAGCGAGGCAGCGGCCGAGCAGTACTTC
J: TRBJ1-2; V: TRBV6-5; size: -; D: -; CDR3: CAARQPNYGYTF; DNA: TGTGCCGCGAGACAGCCTAACTATGGCTACACCTTC
J: TRBJ2-7; V: TRBV2; size: -; D: -; CDR3: CASSEQGLGEQYF; DNA: TGTGCCAGCAGTGAGCAGGGGCTCGGCGAGCAGTACTTC
J: TRBJ1-4; V: TRBV2; size: -; D: TRBD1; CDR3: CASKIEDRPATNEKLFF; DNA: TGTGCCAGCAAGATAGAGGACAGGCCCGCAACTAATGAAAAACTGTTTTTT
J: TRBJ1-1; V: TRBV9; size: -; D: -; CDR3: CASRPVDTENTEAFF; DNA: TGTGCCAGCAGACCTGTGGACACGGAAAACACTGAAGCTTTCTTT
J: TRBJ2-5; V: TRBV10-3; size: once; D: -; CDR3: CAIGQKETQYF; DNA: TGTGCCATCGGACAGAAAGAGACCCAGTACTTC
J: TRBJ2-7; V: TRBV19; size: -; D: -; CDR3: CASSIDSAADEQYF; DNA: TGTGCCAGTAGTATAGATAGTGCGGCGGACGAGCAGTACTTC
J: TRBJ1-2; V: TRBV5-6; size: -; D: TRBD1; CDR3: CASSSRQGSGYTF; DNA: TGTGCCAGCAGCTCGCGACAGGGAAGCGGCTACACCTTC
J: TRBJ2-1; V: TRBV2; size: -; D: TRBD2; CDR3: CASLTRAGGSYNEQFF; DNA: TGTGCCAGCCTGACCCGAGCGGGGGGATCCTACAATGAGCAGTTCTTC
J: TRBJ1-1; V: TRBV12-5; size: -; D: -; CDR3: CASGWQVDTEAFF; DNA: TGTGCTAGTGGTTGGCAGGTAGACACTGAAGCTTTCTTT
J: TRBJ2-1; V: TRBV14; size: -; D: TRBD2; CDR3: CASSQDRGGYNEQFF; DNA: TGTGCCAGCAGCCAAGATCGGGGGGGCTACAATGAGCAGTTCTTC
J: TRBJ2-5; V: TRBV14; size: -; D: -; CDR3: CASSQALGRQETQYF; DNA: TGTGCCAGCAGCCAAGCCCTAGGCAGACAAGAGACCCAGTACTTC
J: TRBJ2-7; V: TRBV27; size: -; D: -; CDR3: CASSLSRGFGSEQYF; DNA: TGTGCCAGCAGTTTATCCCGGGGATTCGGCTCCGAGCAGTACTTC
J: TRBJ2-6; V: TRBV19; size: once; D: -; CDR3: CASSIWEDSGANVLTF; DNA: TGTGCCAGTAGTATCTGGGAGGACTCTGGGGCCAACGTCCTGACTTTC
J: TRBJ2-2; V: TRBV5-6; size: -; D: TRBD2; CDR3: CASSLPGLVSGELFF; DNA: TGTGCCAGCAGCTTACCGGGACTAGTTTCCGGGGAGCTGTTTTTT
J: TRBJ2-7; V: TRBV10-2; size: -; D: TRBD2; CDR3: CASKSSGRAYEQYF; DNA: TGCGCCAGCAAGTCTAGCGGGAGGGCCTACGAGCAGTACTTC
J: TRBJ1-4; V: TRBV2; size: -; D: TRBD1; CDR3: CASSERGGGGEKLFF; DNA: TGTGCCAGCAGTGAAAGAGGGGGCGGAGGAGAAAAACTGTTTTTT
J: TRBJ2-7; V: TRBV12-5; size: -; D: -; CDR3: CASGLVLAGPPYEQYF; DNA: TGTGCTAGTGGTTTGGTACTGGCGGGGCCCCCCTACGAGCAGTACTTC
J: TRBJ2-2; V: TRBV7-2; size: -; D: -; CDR3: CASSLVSYNTGELFF; DNA: TGTGCCAGCAGCTTAGTTTCTTATAACACCGGGGAGCTGTTTTTT
J: TRBJ2-1; V: TRBV6-2/TRBV6-3; size: once; D: TRBD2; CDR3: CASSRGGSSYNEQFF; DNA: TGTGCCAGCAGTCGCGGGGGGAGCTCCTACAATGAGCAGTTCTTC